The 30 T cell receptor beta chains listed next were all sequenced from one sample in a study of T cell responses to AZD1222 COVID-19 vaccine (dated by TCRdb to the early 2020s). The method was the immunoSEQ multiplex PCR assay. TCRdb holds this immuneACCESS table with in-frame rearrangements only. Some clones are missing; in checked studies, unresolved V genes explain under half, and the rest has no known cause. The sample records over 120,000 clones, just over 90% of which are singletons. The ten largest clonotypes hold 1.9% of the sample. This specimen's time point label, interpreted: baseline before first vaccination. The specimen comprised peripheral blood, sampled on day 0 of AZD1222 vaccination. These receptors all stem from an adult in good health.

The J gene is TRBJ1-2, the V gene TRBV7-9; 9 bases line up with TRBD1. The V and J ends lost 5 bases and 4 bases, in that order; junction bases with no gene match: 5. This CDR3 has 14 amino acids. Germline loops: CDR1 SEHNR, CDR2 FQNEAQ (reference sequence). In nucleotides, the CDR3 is TGTGCCAGCAGCAAACAGGGGGCTCTCTATGGCTACACCTTC. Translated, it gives CASSKQGALYGYTF.

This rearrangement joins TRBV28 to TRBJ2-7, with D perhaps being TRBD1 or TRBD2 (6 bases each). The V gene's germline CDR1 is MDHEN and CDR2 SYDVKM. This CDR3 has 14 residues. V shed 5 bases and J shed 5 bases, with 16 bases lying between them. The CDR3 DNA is TGTGCCAGCAGTCTCAGGGGTGGCGGGGACGAGCAGTACTTC. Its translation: CASSLRGGGDEQYF.

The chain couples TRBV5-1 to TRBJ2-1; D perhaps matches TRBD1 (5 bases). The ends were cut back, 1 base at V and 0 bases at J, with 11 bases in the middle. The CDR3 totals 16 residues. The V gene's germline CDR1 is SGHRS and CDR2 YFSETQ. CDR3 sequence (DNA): TGCGCCAGCAGCTTGTTTAGGGGAAGCTCCTACAATGAGCAGTTCTTC. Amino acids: CASSLFRGSSYNEQFF.

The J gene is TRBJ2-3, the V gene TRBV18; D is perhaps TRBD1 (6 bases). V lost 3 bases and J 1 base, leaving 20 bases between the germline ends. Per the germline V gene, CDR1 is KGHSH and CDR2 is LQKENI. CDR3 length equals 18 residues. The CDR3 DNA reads TGTGCCAGCTCACCTCTCCCTGCGGCAGGGGCCGGCACAGATACGCAGTATTTT. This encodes CASSPLPAAGAGTDTQYF.

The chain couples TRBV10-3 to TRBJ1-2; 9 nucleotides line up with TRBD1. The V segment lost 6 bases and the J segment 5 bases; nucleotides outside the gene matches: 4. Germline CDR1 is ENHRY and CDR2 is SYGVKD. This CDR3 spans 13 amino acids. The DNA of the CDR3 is TGTGCCATCAGCACAGGGGGCAGATATGGCTACACCTTC. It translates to CAISTGGRYGYTF.

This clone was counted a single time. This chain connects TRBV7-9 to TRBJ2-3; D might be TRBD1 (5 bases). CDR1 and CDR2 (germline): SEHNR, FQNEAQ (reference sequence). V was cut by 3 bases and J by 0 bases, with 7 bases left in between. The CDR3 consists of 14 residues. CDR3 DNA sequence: TGTGCCAGCAGCTTCAGGGATAGCACAGATACGCAGTATTTT. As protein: CASSFRDSTDTQYF.

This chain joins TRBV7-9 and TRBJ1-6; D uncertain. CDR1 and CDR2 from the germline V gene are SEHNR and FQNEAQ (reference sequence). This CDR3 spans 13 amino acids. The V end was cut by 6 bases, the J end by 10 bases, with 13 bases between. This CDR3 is CASSPIPDSPLHF. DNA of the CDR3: TGTGCCAGCAGTCCTATTCCGGACTCACCCCTCCACTTT.

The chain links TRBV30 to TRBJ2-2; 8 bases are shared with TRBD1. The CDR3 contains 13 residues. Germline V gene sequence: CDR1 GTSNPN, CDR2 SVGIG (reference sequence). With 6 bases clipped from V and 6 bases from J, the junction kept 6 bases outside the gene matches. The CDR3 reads CACRQGWAGELFF. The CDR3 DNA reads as TGTGCCTGTCGACAGGGGTGGGCCGGGGAGCTGTTTTTT.

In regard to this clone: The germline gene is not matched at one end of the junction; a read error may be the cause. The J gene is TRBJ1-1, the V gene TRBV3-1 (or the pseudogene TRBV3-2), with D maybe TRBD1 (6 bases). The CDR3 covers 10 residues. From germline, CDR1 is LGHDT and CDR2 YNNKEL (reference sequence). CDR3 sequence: CASRGTEAFF. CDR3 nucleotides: TGTGCGAGCAGGGGCACTGAAGCTTTCTTT.

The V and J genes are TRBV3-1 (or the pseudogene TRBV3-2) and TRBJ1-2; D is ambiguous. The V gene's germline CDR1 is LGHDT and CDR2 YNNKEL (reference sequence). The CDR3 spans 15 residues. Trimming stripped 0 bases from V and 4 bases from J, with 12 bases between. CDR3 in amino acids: CASSQDFRAGYGYTF. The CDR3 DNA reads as TGTGCCAGCAGCCAAGATTTCCGGGCGGGCTATGGCTACACCTTC.

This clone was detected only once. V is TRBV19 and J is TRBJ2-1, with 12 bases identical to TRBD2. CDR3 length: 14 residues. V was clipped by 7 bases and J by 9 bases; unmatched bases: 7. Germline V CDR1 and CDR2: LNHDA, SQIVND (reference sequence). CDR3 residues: CASTVLAGGREQFF. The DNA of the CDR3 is TGTGCCAGTACCGTTCTAGCGGGGGGGCGTGAGCAGTTCTTC.

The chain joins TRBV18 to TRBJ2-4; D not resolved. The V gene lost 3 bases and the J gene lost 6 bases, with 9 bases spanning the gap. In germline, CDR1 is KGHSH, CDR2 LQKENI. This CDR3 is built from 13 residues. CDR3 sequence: CASSPVALNIQYF. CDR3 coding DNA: TGTGCCAGCTCACCGGTGGCCTTAAACATTCAGTACTTC. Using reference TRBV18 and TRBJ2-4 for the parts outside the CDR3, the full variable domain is NAGVMQNPRHLVRRRGQEARLRCSPMKGHSHVYWYRQLPEEGLKFMVYLQKENIIDESGMPKERFSAEFPKEGPSILRIQQVVRGDSAAYFCASSPVALNIQYFGAGTRLSVL.

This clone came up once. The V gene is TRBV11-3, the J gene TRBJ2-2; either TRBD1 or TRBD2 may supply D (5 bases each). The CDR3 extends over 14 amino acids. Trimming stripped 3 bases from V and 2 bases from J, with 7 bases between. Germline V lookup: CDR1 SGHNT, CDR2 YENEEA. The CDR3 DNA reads TGTGCCAGCAGCTTGGGGGTTAACACCGGGGAGCTGTTTTTT. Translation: CASSLGVNTGELFF.

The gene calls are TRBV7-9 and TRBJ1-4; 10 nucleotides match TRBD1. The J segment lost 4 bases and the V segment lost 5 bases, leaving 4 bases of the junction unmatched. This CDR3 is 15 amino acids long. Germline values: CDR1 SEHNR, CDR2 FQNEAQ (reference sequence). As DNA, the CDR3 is TGTGCCAGCAGCCAGCGGACAGGGGGTAATGAAAAACTGTTTTTT. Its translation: CASSQRTGGNEKLFF.

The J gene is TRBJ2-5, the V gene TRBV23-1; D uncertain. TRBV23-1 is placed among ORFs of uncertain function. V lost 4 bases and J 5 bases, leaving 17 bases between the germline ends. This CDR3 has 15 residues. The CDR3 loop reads CASSPPAVVRETQYF. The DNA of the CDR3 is TGCGCCAGCAGTCCCCCCGCCGTGGTTAGGGAGACCCAGTACTTC.

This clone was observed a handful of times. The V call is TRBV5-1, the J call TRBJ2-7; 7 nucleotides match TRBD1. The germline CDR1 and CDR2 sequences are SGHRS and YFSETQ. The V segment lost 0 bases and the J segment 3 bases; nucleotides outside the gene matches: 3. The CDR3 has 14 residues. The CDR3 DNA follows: TGCGCCAGCAGCTTGGTCAGGGGGATCTACGAGCAGTACTTC. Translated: CASSLVRGIYEQYF.

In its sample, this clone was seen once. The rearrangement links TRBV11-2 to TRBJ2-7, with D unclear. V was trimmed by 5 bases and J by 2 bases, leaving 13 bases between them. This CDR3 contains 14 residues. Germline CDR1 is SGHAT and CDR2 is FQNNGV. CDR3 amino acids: CASSPYIDPYEQYF. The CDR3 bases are TGTGCCAGCAGCCCGTATATCGACCCCTACGAGCAGTACTTC.

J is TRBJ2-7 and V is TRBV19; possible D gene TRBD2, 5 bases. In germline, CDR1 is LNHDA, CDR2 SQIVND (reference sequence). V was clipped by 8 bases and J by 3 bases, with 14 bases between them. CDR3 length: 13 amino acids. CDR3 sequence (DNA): TGTGCCAGTGGAGAGGGAAGGATCTACGAGCAGTACTTC. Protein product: CASGEGRIYEQYF.

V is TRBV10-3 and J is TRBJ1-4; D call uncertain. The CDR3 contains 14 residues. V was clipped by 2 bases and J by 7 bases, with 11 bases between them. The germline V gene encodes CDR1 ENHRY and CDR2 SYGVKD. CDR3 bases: TGTGCCATCAGTGAGGTCAGCGCAATTGAAAAACTGTTTTTT. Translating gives CAISEVSAIEKLFF.

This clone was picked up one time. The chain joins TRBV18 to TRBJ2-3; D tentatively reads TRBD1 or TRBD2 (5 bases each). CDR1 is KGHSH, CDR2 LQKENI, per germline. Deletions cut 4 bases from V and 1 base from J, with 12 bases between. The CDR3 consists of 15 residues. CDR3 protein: CASSRGSSGTDTQYF. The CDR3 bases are TGTGCCAGCTCACGGGGGTCCTCGGGCACAGATACGCAGTATTTT.

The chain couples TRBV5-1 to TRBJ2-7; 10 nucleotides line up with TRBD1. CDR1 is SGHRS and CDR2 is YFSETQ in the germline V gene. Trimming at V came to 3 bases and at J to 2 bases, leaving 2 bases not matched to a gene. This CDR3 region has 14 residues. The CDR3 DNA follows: TGCGCCAGCAGCTGGACAGGGGGTACCTACGAGCAGTACTTC. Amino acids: CASSWTGGTYEQYF.

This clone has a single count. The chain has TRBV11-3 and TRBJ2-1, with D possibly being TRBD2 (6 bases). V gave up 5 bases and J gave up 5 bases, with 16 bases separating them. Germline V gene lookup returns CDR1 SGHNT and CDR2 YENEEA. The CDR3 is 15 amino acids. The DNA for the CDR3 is TGTGCCAGCAGCCCCGGCCCAGCGGGCCACAATGAGCAGTTCTTC. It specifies CASSPGPAGHNEQFF.

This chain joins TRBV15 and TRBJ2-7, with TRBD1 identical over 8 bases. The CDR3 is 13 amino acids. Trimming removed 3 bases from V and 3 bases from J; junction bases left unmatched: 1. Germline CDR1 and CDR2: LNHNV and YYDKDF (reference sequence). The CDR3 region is CATSSDRGYEQYF. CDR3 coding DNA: TGTGCCACCAGCAGTGACAGGGGCTACGAGCAGTACTTC.

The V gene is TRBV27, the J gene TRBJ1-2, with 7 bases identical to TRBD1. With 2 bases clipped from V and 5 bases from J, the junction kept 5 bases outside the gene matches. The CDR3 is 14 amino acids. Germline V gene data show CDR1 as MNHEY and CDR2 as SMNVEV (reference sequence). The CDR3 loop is CASSLTGVEYGYTF. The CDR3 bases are TGTGCCAGCAGTTTAACAGGGGTAGAATATGGCTACACCTTC.

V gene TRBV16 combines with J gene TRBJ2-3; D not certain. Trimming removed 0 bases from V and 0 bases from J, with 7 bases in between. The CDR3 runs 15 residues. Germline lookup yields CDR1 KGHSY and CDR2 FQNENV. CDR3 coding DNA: TGTGCCAGCAGCCAATCCAGTGCTAGCACAGATACGCAGTATTTT. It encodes CASSQSSASTDTQYF.

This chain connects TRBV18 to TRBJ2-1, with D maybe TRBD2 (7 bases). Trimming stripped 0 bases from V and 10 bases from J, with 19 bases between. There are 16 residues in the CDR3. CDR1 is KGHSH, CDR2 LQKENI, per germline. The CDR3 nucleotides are TGTGCCAGCTCACCACCGATGAGAGGGGGGGGCCTAGAGCAGTTCTTC. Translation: CASSPPMRGGGLEQFF.

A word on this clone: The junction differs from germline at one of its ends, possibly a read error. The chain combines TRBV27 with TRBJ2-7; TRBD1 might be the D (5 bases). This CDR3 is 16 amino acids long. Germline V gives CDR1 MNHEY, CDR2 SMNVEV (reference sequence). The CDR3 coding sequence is TGTGCCAGCAGTTTTAGGGCAGGGCCATCCTCCCACGAGCAGTACTTC. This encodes CASSFRAGPSSHEQYF.

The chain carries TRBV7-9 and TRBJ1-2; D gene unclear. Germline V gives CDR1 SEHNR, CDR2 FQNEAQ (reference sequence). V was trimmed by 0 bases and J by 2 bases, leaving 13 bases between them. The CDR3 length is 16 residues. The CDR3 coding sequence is TGTGCCAGCAGCTTAGCGATGGACCAAAGGAACTATGGCTACACCTTC. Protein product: CASSLAMDQRNYGYTF.

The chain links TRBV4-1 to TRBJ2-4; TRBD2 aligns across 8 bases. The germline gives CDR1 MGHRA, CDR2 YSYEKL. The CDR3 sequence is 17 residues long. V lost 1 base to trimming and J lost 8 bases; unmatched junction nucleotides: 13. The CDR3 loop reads CASSQVLLAGGWDIQYF. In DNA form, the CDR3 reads TGCGCCAGCAGCCAAGTCCTGCTGGCGGGGGGTTGGGACATTCAGTACTTC.

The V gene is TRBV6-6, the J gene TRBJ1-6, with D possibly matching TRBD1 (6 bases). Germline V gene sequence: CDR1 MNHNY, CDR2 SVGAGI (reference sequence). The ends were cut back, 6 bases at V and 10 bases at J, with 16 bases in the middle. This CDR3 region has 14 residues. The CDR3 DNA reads TGTGCCAGCAGGTCACACGACAGGCCGTCACCCCTCCACTTT. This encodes CASRSHDRPSPLHF.